This passage covers 29 T cell receptor beta chains from one sample sequenced in a study of identifying expanded T cells in peripheral blood. Here immunoSEQ multiplex PCR was the method, and the copy in TCRdb shows in-frame clones only, minus some. The sample lists approximately 130,000 clones; over 65% were seen once. The specimen sequenced was blood. The receptors were sampled from a person between 18 and 69 years old in good health.

The V call is TRBV2, the J call TRBJ1-1, with a weak D call TRBD1 (5 bases). V was pared by 8 bases and J by 3 bases, with 13 bases between. The CDR3 is 13 residues long. Germline-derived CDR1 and CDR2 are SNHLY and FYNNEI. Written as DNA, the CDR3 is TGTGCCAGCGGGCCCGACAGTTACACTGAAGCTTTCTTT. Amino acid sequence: CASGPDSYTEAFF.

This sequence joins TRBV19 and TRBJ1-1; D may be TRBD1 (5 bases). Germline CDR1 reads LNHDA; CDR2 reads SQIVND (reference sequence). The CDR3 is 15 amino acids. The V end was cut by 4 bases, the J end by 4 bases, with 16 bases between. The CDR3 DNA reads as TGTGCCAGTAGTACCCCCGGACACGCGATCACTGAAGCTTTCTTT. Amino acids: CASSTPGHAITEAFF.

The chain employs TRBV18 and TRBJ1-1; TRBD1 aligns across 9 bases. The CDR3 covers 16 residues. Germline assignment: CDR1 KGHSH and CDR2 LQKENI. With V trimmed by 6 bases and J by 1 base, 9 bases remained unmatched. As DNA, the CDR3 is TGTGCCAGCTCCCTCGACAGGGGGATGGAGAACACTGAAGCTTTCTTT. It is translated as CASSLDRGMENTEAFF. The full variable domain, rest sourced from reference TRBV18 and TRBJ1-1, is NAGVMQNPRHLVRRRGQEARLRCSPMKGHSHVYWYRQLPEEGLKFMVYLQKENIIDESGMPKERFSAEFPKEGPSILRIQQVVRGDSAAYFCASSLDRGMENTEAFFGQGTRLTVV.

DNA for the CDR3: TGTGCCAGTTCCGTTCCGGGACTAGGCACCGGGGAGCTGTTTTTT. Translating gives CASSVPGLGTGELFF. The chain is built from TRBV19 and TRBJ2-2; 8 bases map to TRBD2. The CDR3 loop spans 15 amino acids. CDR1 and CDR2 (germline): LNHDA, SQIVND (reference sequence). Unmatched junction bases numbered 9, after V lost 8 bases and J lost 4 bases.

J is TRBJ1-3 and V is TRBV19; 7 bases align to TRBD1. Germline V gene data show CDR1 as LNHDA and CDR2 as SQIVND (reference sequence). The length of the CDR3 is 14 residues. J lost 2 bases, V lost 9 bases, and 7 bases had no gene match. CDR3 in amino acids: CASLGGFAGNTIYF. CDR3 DNA sequence: TGTGCCAGCCTAGGGGGCTTTGCTGGAAACACCATATATTTT.

The rearrangement links TRBV4-3 to TRBJ1-1, with 7 bases aligning to TRBD1. CDR3 length: 15 amino acids. Germline assignment: CDR1 LGHNA and CDR2 YSLEER. V lost 0 bases to trimming and J lost 2 bases; unmatched junction nucleotides: 3. CDR3 sequence: CASSQDQGGNTEAFF. The CDR3 coding sequence is TGCGCCAGCAGCCAAGATCAGGGGGGAAACACTGAAGCTTTCTTT.

The chain combines TRBV6-1 with TRBJ1-1; weak D call: TRBD1 (5 bases). Germline CDR1 reads MNHNS; CDR2 reads SASEGT. This CDR3 has 15 residues. Trimming took 8 bases from V and 1 from J, leaving 17 bases between them. Written as DNA, the CDR3 is TGTGCCAGCTTTACGAAGGGGAGGGCGAACACTGAAGCTTTCTTT. Translating gives CASFTKGRANTEAFF.

V usage is TRBV7-8 and J usage is TRBJ2-3; 8 bases fit TRBD1. Germline CDR1 reads SGHVS; CDR2 reads FQNEAQ. Trimming took 5 bases from V and 6 from J; bases not matched to a gene: 1. The CDR3 contains 12 residues. The CDR3 loop reads CASSQGADTQYF. CDR3 DNA sequence: TGTGCCAGCAGCCAGGGGGCGGATACGCAGTATTTT.

The V and J genes are TRBV6-5 and TRBJ1-1, with D unresolved. The CDR3 spans 13 residues. V dropped 5 bases and J dropped 2 bases, with 9 bases sitting between them. From germline, CDR1 is MNHEY and CDR2 SVGAGI. DNA for the CDR3: TGTGCCAGCAGTCAATTTGGAAACACTGAAGCTTTCTTT. Protein sequence: CASSQFGNTEAFF.

V and J are TRBV9 and TRBJ1-3, with D perhaps TRBD1 (6 bases). This CDR3 region has 15 residues. V lost 3 bases and J lost 2, with 12 bases in between. Per germline, CDR1 SGDLS and CDR2 YYNGEE. CDR3 region: CASSANGGPGNTIYF. DNA for the CDR3: TGTGCCAGCAGCGCTAATGGGGGGCCTGGAAACACCATATATTTT.

The chain combines TRBV7-2 with TRBJ2-1; D possibly uses TRBD1 or TRBD2 (6 bases each). The germline V gene encodes CDR1 SGHTA and CDR2 FQGNSA. The V end lost 1 base, the J end lost 9 bases, and 13 bases lay between the germline ends. CDR3 length: 14 amino acids. The CDR3 DNA sequence: TGTGCCAGCAGCTTAGGCCGGGGGCGGGGTGAGCAGTTCTTC. This encodes CASSLGRGRGEQFF.

This clone was seen once. The chain recombines TRBV2 with TRBJ1-4; 7 bases are a match to TRBD1. CDR3 size: 17 residues. From germline, CDR1 is SNHLY and CDR2 FYNNEI. V dropped 6 bases and J dropped 0; count of bases not matched to a gene: 10. The CDR3 region is CASSRQGGETTNEKLFF. CDR3 coding DNA: TGTGCCAGCAGCCGACAGGGTGGAGAAACAACTAATGAAAAACTGTTTTTT.

The V gene is TRBV30, the J gene TRBJ2-7, with D possibly matching TRBD1 (5 bases). CDR1 and CDR2 (germline): GTSNPN, SVGIG (reference sequence). This CDR3 is built from 12 residues. Trimming removed 6 bases from V and 2 bases from J, with 11 bases in between. CDR3 loop: CACQGTAYEQYF. CDR3 bases: TGTGCCTGCCAGGGTACAGCCTACGAGCAGTACTTC.

This clone is a singleton in its sample. J is TRBJ1-2 and V is TRBV7-2, with 11 bases lining up with TRBD1. Germline V gene data show CDR1 as SGHTA and CDR2 as FQGNSA. V lost 5 bases to trimming and J lost 6 bases; unmatched junction nucleotides: 14. The CDR3 spans 17 residues. The CDR3 nucleotides are TGTGCCAGCAGCCGCCGGCGGGGGACAGGGGGAAAGGATGGCTACACCTTC. Its translation is CASSRRRGTGGKDGYTF.

A note on this clone: It is unclear where the CDR3 begins or ends on the DNA, so no DNA is shown, and the CDR3 is as TCRdb lists it. V usage is TRBV19 and J usage is TRBJ1-5. Germline CDR1 reads LNHDA; CDR2 reads SQIVND (reference sequence). Ends included, the CDR3 has 14 residues. The CDR3 loop is CASRDFRGNQPQHF.

This clone was observed a single time. V gene TRBV5-4 combines with J gene TRBJ2-1, with D tentatively TRBD1 (6 bases). The CDR3 extends over 14 amino acids. Per germline, CDR1 SGHNT and CDR2 YYREEE (reference sequence). Trimming removed 0 bases from V and 10 bases from J, with 14 bases in between. CDR3 sequence (DNA): TGTGCCAGCAGCTTGGGGGTACAGGGTCCAGAGCAGTTCTTC. Translation gives CASSLGVQGPEQFF. The full variable domain, rest sourced from reference TRBV5-4 and TRBJ2-1, is ETGVTQSPTHLIKTRGQQVTLRCSSQSGHNTVSWYQQALGQGPQFIFQYYREEENGRGNFPPRFSGLQFPNYSSELNVNALELDDSALYLCASSLGVQGPEQFFGPGTRLTVL.

This clone is judged medium-sized. The chain couples TRBV6-1 to TRBJ2-3; 13 bases are a match to TRBD2. V trimming: 4 bases; J trimming: 0 bases; junction bases outside the gene matches: 1. Germline assignment: CDR1 MNHNS and CDR2 SASEGT. The CDR3 totals 16 residues. CDR3 coding DNA: TGTGCCAGCAGTGGACTAGCGGGGGGTAGCACAGATACGCAGTATTTT. This sequence encodes CASSGLAGGSTDTQYF.

The rearrangement uses TRBV18 and TRBJ2-7; 8 bases are a match to TRBD1. This CDR3 spans 14 amino acids. V shed 1 base and J 2 bases; nucleotides not matched to a gene: 1. Germline CDR1 KGHSH, CDR2 LQKENI. The CDR3 nucleotides read TGTGCCAGCTCACCACGGACAGGGACCTACGAGCAGTACTTC. Translation gives CASSPRTGTYEQYF.

The chain is built from TRBV18 and TRBJ1-4; TRBD1 aligns across 7 bases. The germline gives CDR1 KGHSH, CDR2 LQKENI. The V gene end was trimmed by 5 bases and the J gene end by 5 bases; junction bases not matched to a gene: 8. This CDR3 region has 15 residues. The CDR3 here is CASSASQGGNEKLFF. The CDR3 region has the DNA TGTGCCAGCTCAGCTTCCCAGGGGGGGAATGAAAAACTGTTTTTT.

This rearrangement joins TRBV27 to TRBJ2-1; possibly TRBD1 for D (6 bases). The CDR3 runs to 12 residues. CDR1 MNHEY and CDR2 SMNVEV come from the germline V gene (reference sequence). Trimming took 5 bases from V and 9 from J, leaving 11 bases between them. The CDR3 sequence: CASSPFRGEQFF. Here the CDR3 DNA reads TGTGCCAGCAGTCCATTCAGGGGTGAGCAGTTCTTC.

This clone was detected many times. The rearrangement joins TRBV27 to TRBJ1-1; D gene ambiguous. CDR3 length equals 13 residues. The V gene's germline CDR1 is MNHEY and CDR2 SMNVEV (reference sequence). The V end was cut by 8 bases, the J end by 4 bases, with 14 bases between. The CDR3 reads CASAQRVGTEAFF. The CDR3 DNA reads TGTGCCAGCGCACAGAGGGTGGGCACTGAAGCTTTCTTT.

The chain joins TRBV27 to TRBJ2-2, with D possibly being TRBD1 (5 bases). The germline V gene encodes CDR1 MNHEY and CDR2 SMNVEV (reference sequence). The CDR3 runs 15 residues. Trimming took 3 bases from V and 5 from J, leaving 13 bases between them. The CDR3 here is CASSFIQGRTGELFF. CDR3 coding DNA: TGTGCCAGCAGTTTCATCCAGGGCCGAACCGGGGAGCTGTTTTTT.

V is TRBV9 and J is TRBJ1-5; D is undetermined. CDR1 SGDLS and CDR2 YYNGEE come from the germline V gene. V lost 5 bases and J 0 bases, leaving 15 bases between the germline ends. This CDR3 has 16 residues. The CDR3 reads CASRPGPGYSNQPQHF. The CDR3 coding sequence is TGTGCCAGCAGACCCGGACCGGGTTATAGCAATCAGCCCCAGCATTTT.

The chain has TRBV5-6 and TRBJ1-1; D is undetermined. Deletions cut 0 bases from V and 1 base from J, with 10 bases between. Germline-derived CDR1 and CDR2 are SGHDT and YYEEEE. CDR3 length: 15 amino acids. CDR3 region: CASSLGPGRNTEAFF. As DNA, the CDR3 is TGTGCCAGCAGCTTGGGTCCCGGCAGGAACACTGAAGCTTTCTTT.

This chain connects TRBV10-2 to TRBJ1-5; 8 bases fit TRBD1. J lost 3 bases, V lost 0 bases, and 10 bases had no gene match. The CDR3 has 18 amino acids. Germline CDR1 is WSHSY and CDR2 is SAAADI. CDR3 protein: CASSESWDRLVNNQPQHF. The CDR3 coding sequence is TGCGCCAGCAGTGAGTCATGGGACAGGCTAGTGAACAATCAGCCCCAGCATTTT.

The rearrangement joins TRBV5-4 to TRBJ1-4; perhaps TRBD1 as D (5 bases). Trimming left V 3 bases short and J 8 bases short, with 17 bases between. Germline lookup yields CDR1 SGHNT and CDR2 YYREEE (reference sequence). The length of the CDR3 is 15 residues. CDR3 sequence (DNA): TGTGCCAGCAGCTCTAGACTGGACGGGGGGGAAAAACTGTTTTTT. Amino acid sequence: CASSSRLDGGEKLFF. The full variable domain, completed using reference TRBV5-4 and TRBJ1-4, is ETGVTQSPTHLIKTRGQQVTLRCSSQSGHNTVSWYQQALGQGPQFIFQYYREEENGRGNFPPRFSGLQFPNYSSELNVNALELDDSALYLCASSSRLDGGEKLFFGSGTQLSVL.

V and J are TRBV7-6 and TRBJ1-5, with 9 bases fitting TRBD1. There are 19 residues in the CDR3. V lost 1 base and J lost 1; bases outside the gene matches: 11. Looked up from germline, CDR1 is SGHVS and CDR2 is FNYEAQ. The CDR3 protein is CASSLGLGGTGMSNQPQHF. CDR3 nucleotide sequence: TGTGCCAGCAGCTTAGGTTTAGGTGGGACAGGGATGAGCAATCAGCCCCAGCATTTT.

The rearrangement uses TRBV6-1 and TRBJ2-7, with 9 bases identical to TRBD1. CDR3 size: 13 residues. Germline V CDR1 and CDR2: MNHNS, SASEGT. J was trimmed by 6 bases and V by 4 bases; bases with no gene match: 4. CDR3 region: CASSGTGAGEQYF. In DNA, the CDR3 is TGTGCCAGCAGTGGGACAGGGGCTGGCGAGCAGTACTTC.

This clone was picked up one time. The V and J genes are TRBV6-5 and TRBJ1-6; 7 nucleotides agree with TRBD1. Germline V gene lookup returns CDR1 MNHEY and CDR2 SVGAGI. This CDR3 comprises 13 residues. Germline trimming cut 6 bases from V and 8 bases from J; bases unmatched to any gene: 4. The CDR3 sequence is CASSDRVDSPLHF. CDR3 DNA: TGTGCCAGCAGCGACAGGGTTGATTCACCCCTCCACTTT.